A selection of T cell receptor beta chains follows, all from one sample in a study of shared clonotypes between healthy human individuals. Sequenced by immunoSEQ multiplex PCR; TCRdb stores in-frame clones only, minus some. Among more than 550,000 clones listed, 80% to 95% were seen once. Sequencing was performed on memory CD8+ T cells from PBMCs. The receptors were sampled from a man aged 18 to 30 in good health. Some clones in this sample may be carry-over from other donors' samples. Each CDR3 is given with its conserved first and last residue.

v_gene	j_gene	CDR3aa
TRBV6-1	TRBJ1-2	CASSESFRDPTGYTF
TRBV28	TRBJ1-2	CASSFRIGEWDYGYTF
TRBV7-9	TRBJ2-5	CASSPIAGGPETQYF
TRBV28	TRBJ2-2	CASSLRMTGELFF
TRBV6-1	TRBJ2-7	CASSLAGPAIYEQYF
TRBV7-9	TRBJ2-5	CASRGRWEETQYF
TRBV5-6	TRBJ1-2	CASSLGQGFWYGYTF
TRBV6-1	TRBJ1-5	CASVKGYSNQPQHF
TRBV9	TRBJ2-2	CASSVDKLAGATGELFF
TRBV9	TRBJ2-1	CASSLNPTLEGGHEQFF
TRBV13	TRBJ1-1	CASSPNDGAREGTEAFF